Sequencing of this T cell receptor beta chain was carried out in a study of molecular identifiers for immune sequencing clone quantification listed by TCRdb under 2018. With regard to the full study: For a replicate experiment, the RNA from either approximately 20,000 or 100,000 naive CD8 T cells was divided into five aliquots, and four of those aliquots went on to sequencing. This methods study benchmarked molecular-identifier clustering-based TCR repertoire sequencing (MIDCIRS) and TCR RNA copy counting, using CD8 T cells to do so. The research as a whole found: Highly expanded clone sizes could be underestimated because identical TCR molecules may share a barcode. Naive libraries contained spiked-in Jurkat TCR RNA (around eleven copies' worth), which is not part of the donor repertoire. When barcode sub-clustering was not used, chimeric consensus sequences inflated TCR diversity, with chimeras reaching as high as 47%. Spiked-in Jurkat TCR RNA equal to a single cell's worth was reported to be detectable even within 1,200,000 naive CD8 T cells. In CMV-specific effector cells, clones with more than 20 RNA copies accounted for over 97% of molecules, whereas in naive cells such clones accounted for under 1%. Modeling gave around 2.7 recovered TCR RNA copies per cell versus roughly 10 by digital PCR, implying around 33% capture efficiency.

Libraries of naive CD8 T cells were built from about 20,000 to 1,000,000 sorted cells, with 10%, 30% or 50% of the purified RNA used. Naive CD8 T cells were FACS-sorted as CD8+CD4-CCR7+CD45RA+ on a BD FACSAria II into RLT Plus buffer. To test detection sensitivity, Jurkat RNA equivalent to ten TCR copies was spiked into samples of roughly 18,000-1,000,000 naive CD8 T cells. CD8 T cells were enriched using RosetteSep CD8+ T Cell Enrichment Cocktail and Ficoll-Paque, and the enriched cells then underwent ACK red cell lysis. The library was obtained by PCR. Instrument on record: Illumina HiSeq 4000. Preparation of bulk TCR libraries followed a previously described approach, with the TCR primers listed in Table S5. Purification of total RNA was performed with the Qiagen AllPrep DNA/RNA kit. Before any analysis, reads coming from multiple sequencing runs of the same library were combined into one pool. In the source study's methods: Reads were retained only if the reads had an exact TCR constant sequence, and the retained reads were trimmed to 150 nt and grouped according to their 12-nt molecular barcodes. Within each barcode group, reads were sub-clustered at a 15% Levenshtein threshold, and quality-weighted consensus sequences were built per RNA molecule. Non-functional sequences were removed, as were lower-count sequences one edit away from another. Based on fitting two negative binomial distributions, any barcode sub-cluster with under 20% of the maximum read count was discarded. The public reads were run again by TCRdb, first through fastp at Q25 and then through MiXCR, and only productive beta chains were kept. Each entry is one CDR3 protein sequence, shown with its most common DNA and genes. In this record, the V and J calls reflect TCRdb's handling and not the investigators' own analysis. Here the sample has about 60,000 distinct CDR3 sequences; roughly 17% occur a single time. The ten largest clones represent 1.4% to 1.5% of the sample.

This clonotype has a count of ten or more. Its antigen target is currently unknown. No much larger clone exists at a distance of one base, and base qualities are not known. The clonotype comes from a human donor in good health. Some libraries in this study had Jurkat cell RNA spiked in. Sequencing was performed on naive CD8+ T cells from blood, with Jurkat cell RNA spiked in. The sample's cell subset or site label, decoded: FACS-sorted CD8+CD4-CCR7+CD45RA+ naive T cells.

In nucleotide form, the sequence is TGTGCCAGCAGTCCCGGGGCGACAGCCATCGGCGGCAATCAGCCCCAGCATTTT. Its protein product is CASSPGATAIGGNQPQHF. The sequence links TRBV2 to TRBJ1-5; perhaps TRBD1 is the D gene, with 5 bases matching. CDR1 and CDR2 are read off the germline V gene as SNHLY and FYNNEI. Counted from cysteine to phenylalanine, this CDR3 has 18 amino acids. Only the CDR3 DNA stays, 54 bases, in frame from base 1. The germline ends are 22 bases apart after V is trimmed by 5 bases and J by 2 bases.